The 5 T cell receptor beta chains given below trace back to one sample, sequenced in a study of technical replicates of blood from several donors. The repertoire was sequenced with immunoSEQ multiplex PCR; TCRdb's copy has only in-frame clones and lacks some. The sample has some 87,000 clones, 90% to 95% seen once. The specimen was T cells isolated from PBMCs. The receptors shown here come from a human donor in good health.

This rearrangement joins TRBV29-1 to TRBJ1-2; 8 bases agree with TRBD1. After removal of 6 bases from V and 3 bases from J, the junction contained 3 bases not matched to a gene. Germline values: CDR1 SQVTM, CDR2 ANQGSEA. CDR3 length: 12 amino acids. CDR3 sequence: CSVLQGDYGYTF. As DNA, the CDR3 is TGCAGCGTACTACAGGGGGACTATGGCTACACCTTC. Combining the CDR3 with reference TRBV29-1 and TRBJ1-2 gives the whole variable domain SAVISQKPSRDICQRGTSLTIQCQVDSQVTMMFWYRQQPGQSLTLIATANQGSEATYESGFVIDKFPISRPNLTFSTLTVSNMSPEDSSIYLCSVLQGDYGYTFGSGTRLTVV.

Here the CDR3 reads CAWSQGQNGYTF. In DNA, the CDR3 is TGTGCCTGGAGTCAGGGACAGAATGGCTACACCTTC. The gene calls are TRBV30 and TRBJ1-2; the match to TRBD1 covers 7 bases. The CDR3 spans 12 residues. Germline loops: CDR1 GTSNPN, CDR2 SVGIG (reference sequence). V was pared by 2 bases and J by 6 bases, with 3 bases of the junction left unmatched.

The CDR3 sequence is CASSPMGRTSSNEQYF. CDR3 in DNA: TGCGCCAGCAGCCCAATGGGCCGGACAAGTAGTAACGAGCAGTACTTC. The V and J genes are TRBV4-1 and TRBJ2-7; D is possibly TRBD1 (5 bases). In germline, CDR1 is MGHRA, CDR2 YSYEKL. This CDR3 contains 16 residues. With 4 bases removed from V and 5 bases from J, the gap between germline ends came to 21 bases.

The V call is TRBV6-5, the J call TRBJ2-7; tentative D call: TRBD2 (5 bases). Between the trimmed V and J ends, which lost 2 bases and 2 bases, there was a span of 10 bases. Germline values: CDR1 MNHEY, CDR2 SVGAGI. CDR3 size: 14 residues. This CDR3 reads CASSYGAVPYEQYF. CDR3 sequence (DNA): TGTGCCAGCAGTTACGGAGCGGTCCCCTACGAGCAGTACTTC.

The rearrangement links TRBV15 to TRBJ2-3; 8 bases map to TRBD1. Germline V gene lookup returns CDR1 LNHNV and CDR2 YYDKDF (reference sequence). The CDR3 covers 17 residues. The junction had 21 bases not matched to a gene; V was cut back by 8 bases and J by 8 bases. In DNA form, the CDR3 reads TGTGCCACCGGAGACTATAGGTCAGGGGGCAAATCAGGTACGCAGTATTTT. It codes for CATGDYRSGGKSGTQYF.